These T cell receptor beta chains were read from a single sample in a study of a mutant IDH1 vaccine in newly diagnosed glioma. TCRdb keeps only in-frame clones here, not all; method: immunoSEQ multiplex PCR. The table shows tens of thousands of clones, with about 80% occurring only once. For these TCRs, the target antigens are not known. The starting material was PBMCs, obtained from a glioma patient whose treatment included an IDH1 peptide vaccine. The receptors here all came from a man aged 45 to 65 with glioma. The CDR3 runs from the conserved cysteine through the conserved F or W. A D gene is named only where the DNA matches it firmly. Clone size is shown for a subset of rows, as once, few, many or a class of expanded clone.

DNA: TGTGCCAGCAGTGCTCCGGGACAGGGTAAAAAGTACTTC
CDR3: CASSAPGQGKKYF
V: TRBV21-1
J: TRBJ2-7
size: .
D: .

DNA: TGCGCCAGCAGCCAAGCCAGGGGGCAGGATGATAGCGAGCAGTACTTC
CDR3: CASSQARGQDDSEQYF
V: TRBV4-1
J: TRBJ2-7
size: few
D: TRBD1

DNA: TGCGCCAGCAGCGGGCTAACTAATGAAAAACTGTTTTTT
CDR3: CASSGLTNEKLFF
V: TRBV4-1
J: TRBJ1-4
size: .
D: .

DNA: TGTGCCAGCGCGGCGGGCTCCCAACGCGAGCAGTACTTC
CDR3: CASAAGSQREQYF
V: TRBV14
J: TRBJ2-7
size: .
D: .

DNA: TGCAGCGCCAGAAACACTGAAGCTTTCTTT
CDR3: CSARNTEAFF
V: TRBV29-1
J: TRBJ1-1
size: .
D: .

DNA: TGTGCCAGCAGCTTAGCGCAAAGGGGGCGAGAGACCCAGTACTTC
CDR3: CASSLAQRGRETQYF
V: TRBV7-9
J: TRBJ2-5
size: .
D: TRBD1

DNA: TGTGCCAGCAGCTTGGGACAGGGAGCTTTCGAGCAGTACTTC
CDR3: CASSLGQGAFEQYF
V: TRBV5-6
J: TRBJ2-7
size: once
D: TRBD1

DNA: TGCGCCAGCAGCTTGGTGGCAGCCACCATAGCCTCTGGAAACACCATATATTTT
CDR3: CASSLVAATIASGNTIYF
V: TRBV5-1
J: TRBJ1-3
size: .
D: .

DNA: TGCAGCGTTCTCCCTGGGGGGGCCAATGAGCAGTTCTTC
CDR3: CSVLPGGANEQFF
V: TRBV29-1
J: TRBJ2-1
size: .
D: .

DNA: TGTGCCAGCAGCCCATGGCAGAGCTCCTACAATGAGCAGTTCTTC
CDR3: CASSPWQSSYNEQFF
V: TRBV7-8
J: TRBJ2-1
size: .
D: .

DNA: TGTGCCAGCAGCCAGGCCGGGACGGATAAAAAGAGCTCTGGAAACACCATATATTTT
CDR3: CASSQAGTDKKSSGNTIYF
V: TRBV14
J: TRBJ1-3
size: .
D: .

DNA: TGTGCCATCAGTACCGACAGGGGGAGCACTGAAGCTTTCTTT
CDR3: CAISTDRGSTEAFF
V: TRBV10-3
J: TRBJ1-1
size: .
D: TRBD1

DNA: TGTGCCAGCAGCCAGGCACTTCGGACTGAAGCTTTCTTT
CDR3: CASSQALRTEAFF
V: TRBV7-9
J: TRBJ1-1
size: .
D: .

DNA: TGTGCCACCAGCAGGGACAGGGGCCACGAGCAGTACTTC
CDR3: CATSRDRGHEQYF
V: TRBV15
J: TRBJ2-7
size: .
D: TRBD1

DNA: TGTGCCAGCAGCGTATGGACAGGGAAAGATGGCTACACCTTC
CDR3: CASSVWTGKDGYTF
V: TRBV5-6
J: TRBJ1-2
size: .
D: TRBD1

DNA: TGTGCCAGCAGGGGACTAGCACTAGGAGGGGAGCTGTTTTTT
CDR3: CASRGLALGGELFF
V: TRBV2
J: TRBJ2-2
size: .
D: TRBD2

DNA: TGTGCCAGCTCACCACAAGGACTAGCGTTAATCTCCTACAATGAGCAGTTCTTC
CDR3: CASSPQGLALISYNEQFF
V: TRBV18
J: TRBJ2-1
size: once
D: TRBD2

DNA: TGTGCCAGCAGTGAAACAGCGGTAAACACCGGGGAGCTGTTTTTT
CDR3: CASSETAVNTGELFF
V: TRBV6-1
J: TRBJ2-2
size: few
D: .

DNA: TGCGCCAGCAGCCAAGGGGGCGGCTACACCTTC
CDR3: CASSQGGGYTF
V: TRBV4-1
J: TRBJ1-2
size: once
D: .

DNA: TGCGCCAGCAGCGCAGCCGGGACAGGAAGCACAGATACGCAGTATTTT
CDR3: CASSAAGTGSTDTQYF
V: TRBV5-1
J: TRBJ2-3
size: .
D: TRBD1

DNA: TGTGCCAGCAGTGGGCAGGGGGTTGGTGAGCCCCAGCATTTT
CDR3: CASSGQGVGEPQHF
V: TRBV6-1
J: TRBJ1-5
size: few
D: TRBD1

DNA: TGCAGCGTTGAAGATCCATTAGATTGGAAACTGTTTTTT
CDR3: CSVEDPLDWKLFF
V: TRBV29-1
J: TRBJ1-4
size: .
D: .

DNA: TGCGCCAGCAGCCGAGGACTCACGAACACTGAAGCTTTCTTT
CDR3: CASSRGLTNTEAFF
V: TRBV4-1
J: TRBJ1-1
size: .
D: .

DNA: TGTGCCAGCAGTGAAATCGTAGGCACGAACACTGAAGCTTTCTTT
CDR3: CASSEIVGTNTEAFF
V: TRBV6-1
J: TRBJ1-1
size: .
D: .

DNA: TGCGCCAGCAGCCACGACAGGTTTAATTCACCCCTCCACTTT
CDR3: CASSHDRFNSPLHF
V: TRBV4-3
J: TRBJ1-6
size: .
D: .

DNA: TGTGCCAGCAGCTTGGGGGACAGGAGGAACTACGAGCAGTACTTC
CDR3: CASSLGDRRNYEQYF
V: TRBV5-6
J: TRBJ2-7
size: .
D: TRBD1

DNA: TGTGCCAGCAGTTACTCGTCTCGAGGGGGTAGAGCGAACACCGGGGAGCTGTTTTTT
CDR3: CASSYSSRGGRANTGELFF
V: TRBV6-8
J: TRBJ2-2
size: .
D: .

DNA: TGTGCCAGCAGCGTAGCTGTGACAGGGGAGCAGTTCTTC
CDR3: CASSVAVTGEQFF
V: TRBV9
J: TRBJ2-1
size: .
D: TRBD1

DNA: TGTGCCAGTAAGCCCCAGGGGGCAGGGAACACCGGGGAGCTGTTTTTT
CDR3: CASKPQGAGNTGELFF
V: TRBV19
J: TRBJ2-2
size: few
D: TRBD1

DNA: TGTGCCACCAGCAGAGGTTCGGTGGGTGAAAAACTGTTTTTT
CDR3: CATSRGSVGEKLFF
V: TRBV15
J: TRBJ1-4
size: once
D: .

DNA: TGCGCCAGCAGCTTGGGGCAGGGGCTCAATCAGCCCCAGCATTTT
CDR3: CASSLGQGLNQPQHF
V: TRBV5-1
J: TRBJ1-5
size: .
D: .

DNA: TGTGCCAGCAGCTTCCAGTTTGGGACTGAAGCTTTCTTT
CDR3: CASSFQFGTEAFF
V: TRBV5-6
J: TRBJ1-1
size: .
D: .